The next 19 T cell receptor beta chains were all read from a single sample in a study of T-cell memory formation after mild COVID-19 (dated by TCRdb to the early 2020s). The library was built by means of 5' RACE. Sequencing instrument: Illumina NovaSeq 6000. Using fastp at Q25 and MiXCR, TCRdb reprocessed the public reads and kept productive beta chains. Entries that share a CDR3 protein sequence are merged under the most common genes and DNA. The sample includes 300,000 to 350,000 distinct CDR3 sequences, with roughly a fifth observed a single time. The ten largest clones capture under 25% of the sample. Material: PBMCs or a T cell subset sorted from them (not recorded which). Every receptor here comes from a man aged 18 to 29 who had mild COVID-19 (a few samples of this study predate the infection). The sample titles of this study are shuffled in the database, so cell type and time point are left out; the donor was told from shared clones.

The chain has TRBV4-1 and TRBJ1-5; D is possibly TRBD1 (6 bases). V was cut by 3 bases and J by 1 base, with 16 bases left in between. CDR3 length: 17 amino acids. Germline values: CDR1 MGHRA, CDR2 YSYEKL. CDR3 sequence (DNA): TGCGCCAGCAGCCACGGTCGACACAGGGCAAGCAATCAGCCCCAGCATTTT. Protein: CASSHGRHRASNQPQHF.

The rearrangement uses TRBV5-1 and TRBJ2-5; weak D call: TRBD1 (6 bases). This CDR3 spans 13 amino acids. Between the trimmed V and J ends, which lost 5 bases and 1 base, there was a span of 9 bases. Germline V gene lookup returns CDR1 SGHRS and CDR2 YFSETQ. CDR3 sequence: CASRQGPQETQYF. DNA of the CDR3: TGCGCCAGCAGACAGGGTCCCCAAGAGACCCAGTACTTC.

The chain couples TRBV4-3 to TRBJ2-1; D is possibly TRBD1 (5 bases). Trimming left V 0 bases short and J 7 bases short, with 7 bases between. CDR1 is LGHNA, CDR2 YSLEER, per germline. This CDR3 has 13 residues. CDR3 sequence (DNA): TGCGCCAGCAGCCAAGATTGGACAAATGAGCAGTTCTTC. Translation: CASSQDWTNEQFF.

This clonotype has only a few counts. The chain carries TRBV7-9 and TRBJ2-5, with 12 bases aligning to TRBD2. The V segment lost 0 bases and the J segment 4 bases; nucleotides outside the gene matches: 12. Looked up from germline, CDR1 is SEHNR and CDR2 is FQNEAQ (reference sequence). This CDR3 has 19 amino acids. CDR3 bases: TGTGCCAGCAGCTTAGCGCTTGGGACTAGCGGGTCATTTACAGAGACCCAGTACTTC. Residues: CASSLALGTSGSFTETQYF.

CDR3 in amino acids: CSARENYGYTF. The CDR3 bases are TGCAGCGCCAGGGAGAACTATGGCTACACCTTC. The rearrangement joins TRBV29-1 to TRBJ1-2; tentatively, D is TRBD1 (5 bases). The CDR3 is 11 residues long. Germline lookup yields CDR1 SQVTM and CDR2 ANQGSEA. Deletions cut 7 bases from V and 2 bases from J, with 8 bases between.

This clonotype was seen only a few times. The rearrangement uses TRBV7-6 and TRBJ2-2; 7 bases map to TRBD2. CDR3 length: 16 amino acids. Looked up from germline, CDR1 is SGHVS and CDR2 is FNYEAQ. J was trimmed by 5 bases and V by 3 bases; bases with no gene match: 9. In DNA form, the CDR3 reads TGTGCCAGCAGCTTTGCTGGGGGGAGGGGTACCGGGGAGCTGTTTTTT. Its translation: CASSFAGGRGTGELFF.

CDR3 in amino acids: CASRTPGQRNTGELFF. CDR3 bases: TGTGCCAGCAGGACCCCGGGACAGAGGAACACCGGGGAGCTGTTTTTT. This rearrangement joins TRBV7-9 to TRBJ2-2; 7 nucleotides align to TRBD1. This CDR3 has 16 residues. The germline CDR1 and CDR2 sequences are SEHNR and FQNEAQ (reference sequence). V gave up 6 bases and J gave up 1 base; unmatched junction bases: 8.

This clonotype was detected a few times. This chain links TRBV6-5 with TRBJ1-5; 7 positions agree with TRBD1. Trimming removed 4 bases from V and 5 bases from J; junction bases left unmatched: 8. The CDR3 consists of 15 residues. Germline lookup yields CDR1 MNHEY and CDR2 SVGAGI. This CDR3 is CASSSLAGGHQPQHF. CDR3 DNA: TGTGCCAGCAGTTCCTTGGCAGGGGGGCATCAGCCCCAGCATTTT.

V usage is TRBV15 and J usage is TRBJ2-7; the D gene is possibly TRBD1 (6 bases). CDR3 length equals 16 residues. The V end lost 0 bases, the J end lost 4 bases, and 16 bases lay between the germline ends. CDR1 LNHNV and CDR2 YYDKDF come from the germline V gene (reference sequence). As DNA, the CDR3 is TGTGCCACCAGCAGAGATGTTGGGGGCCTCATATACGAGCAGTACGTC. Its translation is CATSRDVGGLIYEQYV.

Only a few counts were recorded for this clonotype. The rearrangement links TRBV5-5 to TRBJ2-3; TRBD1 aligns across 10 bases. Trimming took 5 bases from V and 2 from J; bases not matched to a gene: 5. The V gene's germline CDR1 is SGHKS and CDR2 YYEKEE (reference sequence). This CDR3 spans 15 amino acids. The CDR3 reads CASSPDRGNTDTQYF. Written as DNA, the CDR3 is TGTGCCAGCAGTCCGGACAGGGGGAACACAGATACGCAGTATTTT.

This sequence joins TRBV20-1 and TRBJ2-7; 7 nucleotides align to TRBD2. The CDR3 loop spans 12 amino acids. CDR1 and CDR2 (germline): DFQATT, SNEGSKA (reference sequence). V shed 5 bases and J 2 bases; nucleotides not matched to a gene: 3. The CDR3 coding sequence is TGCAGTGCTGGCGGGGGACCCTACGAGCAGTACGTC. It codes for CSAGGGPYEQYV.

The chain combines TRBV6-2 or TRBV6-3 with TRBJ2-5; TRBD2 might be the D (6 bases). In germline, CDR1 is MNHEY, CDR2 SVGEGT. Trimming removed 8 bases at V and 5 bases at J, with 15 bases between. The CDR3 totals 13 residues. The CDR3 DNA follows: TGTGCCAGCGGGGGGATCCCAGCCGAGACCCAGTACTTC. It yields the protein CASGGIPAETQYF.

This clonotype has a count of ten or more. This chain uses TRBV20-1 with TRBJ2-1; the D is unclear. Per the germline V gene, CDR1 is DFQATT and CDR2 is SNEGSKA (reference sequence). This CDR3 is 15 amino acids long. Trimming took off 6 bases at V and 0 bases at J, with 15 bases between the two ends. CDR3 coding DNA: TGCAGTGCCGGAAACCAAATGAGCTCCTACAATGAGCAGTTCTTC. As protein: CSAGNQMSSYNEQFF.

This clonotype was counted at least ten times. The chain combines TRBV7-6 with TRBJ2-7; a possible D gene is TRBD2 (6 bases). V was pared by 4 bases and J by 5 bases, with 12 bases between. The CDR3 covers 13 residues. Per the germline V gene, CDR1 is SGHVS and CDR2 is FNYEAQ. The CDR3 is CASSWEWRDEQYF. The CDR3 coding sequence is TGTGCCAGCAGCTGGGAGTGGAGGGACGAGCAGTACTTC.

The V call is TRBV23-1, the J call TRBJ2-1, with D tentatively TRBD2 (5 bases). TRBV23-1 is an ORF; its function is uncertain. The length of the CDR3 is 17 residues. V lost 4 bases, J lost 4 bases, and 20 bases lay in between. CDR3 amino acids: CASSRGLRTRRYNEQFF. In DNA form, the CDR3 reads TGCGCCAGCAGTCGAGGTCTTAGGACGAGGAGGTACAATGAGCAGTTCTTC.

V is TRBV24-1 and J is TRBJ2-7, with D tentatively TRBD1 or TRBD2 (5 bases each). Trimming pared 8 bases from V and 1 base from J, leaving 29 bases between. This CDR3 has 19 amino acids. Germline CDR1 KGHDR, CDR2 SFDVKD. The DNA of the CDR3 is TGTGCCACCAAACCCAACCCGGAAGGGACGGAGCACCTATCCTACGAGCAGTACGTC. This gives the protein CATKPNPEGTEHLSYEQYV.

This sequence joins TRBV15 and TRBJ2-6; unclear D gene. CDR3 length: 13 residues. The V gene's germline CDR1 is LNHNV and CDR2 YYDKDF (reference sequence). The V and J ends lost 6 bases and 0 bases respectively, with 3 bases between them. The CDR3 loop is CATRLSGANVLTF. The CDR3 DNA sequence: TGTGCCACCAGGCTCTCTGGGGCCAACGTCCTGACTTTC.

V and J are TRBV29-1 and TRBJ2-6; maybe TRBD1 (5 bases). The CDR3 loop spans 13 amino acids. Looked up from germline, CDR1 is SQVTM and CDR2 is ANQGSEA. Trimming cost V 6 bases and J 1 base, with 7 bases left between them. The CDR3 DNA follows: TGCAGCGTGGGGCAGTCTGGGGCCAACGTCCTGACTTTC. Encoded protein: CSVGQSGANVLTF.

This clonotype was seen many times. The CDR3 protein is CSASVASGGQLTSTDTQYF. The DNA of the CDR3 is TGCAGTGCTAGCGTGGCTAGCGGGGGGCAACTGACTAGCACAGATACGCAGTATTTT. V and J are TRBV20-1 and TRBJ2-3; 11 positions agree with TRBD2. The CDR3 has 19 amino acids. Losses at the gene ends were 3 bases for V and 0 bases for J; bases not matched to a gene: 14. Germline lookup yields CDR1 DFQATT and CDR2 SNEGSKA (reference sequence).